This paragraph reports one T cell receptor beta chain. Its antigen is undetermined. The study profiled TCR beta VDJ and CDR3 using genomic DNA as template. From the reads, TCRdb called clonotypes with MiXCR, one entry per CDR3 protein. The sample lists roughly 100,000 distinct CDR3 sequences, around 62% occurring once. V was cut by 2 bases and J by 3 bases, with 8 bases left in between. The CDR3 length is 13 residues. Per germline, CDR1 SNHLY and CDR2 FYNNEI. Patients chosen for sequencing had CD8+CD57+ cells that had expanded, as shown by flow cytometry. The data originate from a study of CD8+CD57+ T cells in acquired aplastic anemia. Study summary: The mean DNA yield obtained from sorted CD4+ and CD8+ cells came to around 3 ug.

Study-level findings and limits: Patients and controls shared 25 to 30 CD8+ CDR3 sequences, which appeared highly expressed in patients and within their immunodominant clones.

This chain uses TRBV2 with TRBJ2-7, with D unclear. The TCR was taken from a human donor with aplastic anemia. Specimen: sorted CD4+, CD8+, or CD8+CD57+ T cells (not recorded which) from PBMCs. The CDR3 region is CASSENGYYEQYF. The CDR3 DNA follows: TGTGCCAGCAGTGAAAACGGATACTACGAGCAGTACTTC.